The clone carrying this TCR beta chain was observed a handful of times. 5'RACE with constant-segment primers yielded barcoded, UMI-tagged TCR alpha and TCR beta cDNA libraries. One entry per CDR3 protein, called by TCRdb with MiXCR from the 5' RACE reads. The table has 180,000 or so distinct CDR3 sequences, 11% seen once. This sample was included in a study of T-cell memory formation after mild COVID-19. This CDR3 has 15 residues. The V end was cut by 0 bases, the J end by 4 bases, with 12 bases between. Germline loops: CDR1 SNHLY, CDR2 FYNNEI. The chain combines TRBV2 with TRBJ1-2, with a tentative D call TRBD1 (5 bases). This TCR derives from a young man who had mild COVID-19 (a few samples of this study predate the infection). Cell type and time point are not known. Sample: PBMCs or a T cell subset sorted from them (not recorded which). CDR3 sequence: CASSEAPGTGYGYTF. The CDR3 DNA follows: TGTGCCAGCAGTGAAGCGCCGGGGACCGGCTATGGCTACACCTTC.